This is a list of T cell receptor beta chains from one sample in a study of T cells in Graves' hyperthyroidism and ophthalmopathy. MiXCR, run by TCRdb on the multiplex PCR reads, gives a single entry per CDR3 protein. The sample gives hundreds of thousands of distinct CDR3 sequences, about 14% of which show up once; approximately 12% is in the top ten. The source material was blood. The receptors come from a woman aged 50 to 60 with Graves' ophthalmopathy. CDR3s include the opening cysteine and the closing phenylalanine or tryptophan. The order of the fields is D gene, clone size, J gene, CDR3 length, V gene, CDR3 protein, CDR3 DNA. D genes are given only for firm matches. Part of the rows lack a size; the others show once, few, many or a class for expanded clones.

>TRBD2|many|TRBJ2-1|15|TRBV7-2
CASSHSGTKYNEQFF
TGTGCCAGCAGCCACTCCGGGACTAAATACAATGAGCAGTTCTTC
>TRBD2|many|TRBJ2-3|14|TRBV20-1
CSVLPSGNTDTQYF
TGCAGTGTCCTTCCTAGCGGGAACACAGATACGCAGTATTTT
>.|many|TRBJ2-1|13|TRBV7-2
CASSMRAYNEQFF
TGTGCCAGCAGCATGCGCGCCTACAATGAGCAGTTCTTC
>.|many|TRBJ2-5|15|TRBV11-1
CASSSSSGGQETQYF
TGTGCCAGCAGCTCCTCGTCGGGCGGACAAGAGACCCAGTACTTC
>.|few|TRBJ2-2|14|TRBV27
CASSPPNRGGELFF
TGTGCCAGCAGTCCACCCAACCGAGGCGGGGAGCTGTTTTTT
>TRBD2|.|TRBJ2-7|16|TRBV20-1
CSADSAGTSGSYEQYF
TGCAGTGCCGATTCGGCCGGGACTAGCGGCTCCTACGAGCAGTACTTC
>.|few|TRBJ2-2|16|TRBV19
CASTMTSRGDTGELFF
TGTGCCAGTACCATGACTAGTAGGGGGGACACCGGGGAGCTGTTTTTT
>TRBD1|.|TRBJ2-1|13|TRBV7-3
CASSPDRGHEQFF
TGTGCCAGCAGCCCCGACAGGGGGCATGAGCAGTTCTTC
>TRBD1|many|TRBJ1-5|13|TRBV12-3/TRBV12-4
CASSRQGQGPQHF
TGTGCCAGCAGTCGACAGGGCCAGGGGCCCCAGCATTTT
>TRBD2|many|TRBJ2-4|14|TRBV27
CASSAGLAVNIQYF
TGTGCCAGCAGTGCGGGACTAGCGGTCAACATTCAGTACTTC
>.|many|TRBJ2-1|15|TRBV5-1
CASSVNKGAVNEQFF
TGCGCCAGCAGCGTTAACAAAGGCGCAGTCAATGAGCAGTTCTTC
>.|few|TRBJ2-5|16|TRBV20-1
CSARQVADVNRETQYF
TGCAGTGCTAGACAGGTGGCAGACGTCAACCGTGAGACCCAGTACTTC
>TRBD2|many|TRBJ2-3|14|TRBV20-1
CSASASGRLYTQYF
TGCAGTGCTAGTGCTAGCGGGAGGTTGTATACGCAGTATTTT
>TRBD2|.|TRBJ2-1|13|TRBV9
CASGGRASNEQFF
TGTGCCAGCGGCGGGAGGGCCTCCAATGAGCAGTTCTTC
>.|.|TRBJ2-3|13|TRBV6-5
CASSYAGTNTQYF
TGTGCCAGCAGTTACGCAGGGACAAATACGCAGTATTTT
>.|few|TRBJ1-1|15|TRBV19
CASSTGNGAYTEAFF
TGTGCCAGTAGTACAGGTAATGGGGCTTACACTGAAGCTTTCTTT
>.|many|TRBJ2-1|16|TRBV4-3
CASSQVNQLRNNEQFF
TGCGCCAGCAGCCAAGTAAACCAGTTAAGAAACAATGAGCAGTTCTTC
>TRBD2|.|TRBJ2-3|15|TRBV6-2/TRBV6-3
CASRPLATNTDTQYF
TGTGCCAGCAGACCACTAGCGACCAATACAGATACGCAGTATTTT
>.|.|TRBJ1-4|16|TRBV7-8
CASSPHPDGVNEKLFF
TGTGCCAGCAGCCCCCACCCAGATGGGGTAAATGAAAAACTGTTTTTT
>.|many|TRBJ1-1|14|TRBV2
CASSRNEVGTEAFF
TGTGCCAGCAGTCGTAACGAAGTGGGCACTGAAGCTTTCTTT
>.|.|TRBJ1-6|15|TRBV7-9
CASSLASTVDSPLHF
TGTGCCAGCAGCTTGGCCTCCACGGTGGATTCACCCCTCCACTTT
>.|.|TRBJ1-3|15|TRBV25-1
CASSLAESSGNTIYF
TGTGCCAGCAGTCTGGCAGAGAGCTCTGGAAACACCATATATTTT
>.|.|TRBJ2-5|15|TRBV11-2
CASSLVSALQETQYF
TGTGCCAGCAGCTTGGTTAGCGCCTTACAAGAGACCCAGTACTTC
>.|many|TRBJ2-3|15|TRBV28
CASTTSRGPADTQYF
TGTGCCAGCACCACTAGCCGGGGGCCCGCAGATACGCAGTATTTT
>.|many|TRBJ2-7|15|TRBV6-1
CASSEYIGKPYEQYF
TGTGCCAGCAGTGAGTATATTGGGAAGCCCTACGAGCAGTACTTC
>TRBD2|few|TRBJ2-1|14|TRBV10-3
CAARAGAAYNEQFF
TGTGCCGCCAGAGCGGGAGCCGCTTACAATGAGCAGTTCTTC
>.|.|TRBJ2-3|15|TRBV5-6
CASSPTAVPTDTQYF
TGTGCCAGCAGCCCCACTGCGGTTCCGACAGATACGCAGTATTTT
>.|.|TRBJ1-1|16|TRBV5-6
CASSLAGWGQNTEAFF
TGTGCCAGCAGCTTGGCCGGATGGGGGCAGAACACTGAAGCTTTCTTT
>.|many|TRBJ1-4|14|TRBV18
CASSLLDGGEKLFF
TGTGCCAGCTCACTTCTGGACGGGGGGGAAAAACTGTTTTTT
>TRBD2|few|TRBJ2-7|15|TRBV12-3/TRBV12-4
CASRGDGLAGELPYF
TGTGCCAGCAGGGGGGACGGGCTAGCGGGAGAGTTGCCGTACTTC
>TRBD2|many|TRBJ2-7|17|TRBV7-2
CASSPWGRGGRPYEQYF
TGTGCCAGCAGCCCCTGGGGACGGGGAGGGCGGCCCTACGAGCAGTACTTC
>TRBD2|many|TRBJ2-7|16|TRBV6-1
CASSEDLTSGSYEQYF
TGTGCCAGCAGTGAAGACTTGACTAGCGGGAGCTACGAGCAGTACTTC
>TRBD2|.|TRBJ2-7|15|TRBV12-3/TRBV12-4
CASRTELAGGYEQYF
TGTGCCAGCAGGACTGAACTAGCGGGAGGCTACGAGCAGTACTTC
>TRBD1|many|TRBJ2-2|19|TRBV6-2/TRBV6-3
CASSYLPFNGTGNTGELFF
TGTGCCAGCAGTTACCTTCCGTTTAACGGGACAGGGAACACCGGGGAGCTGTTTTTT
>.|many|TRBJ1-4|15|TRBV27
CASSPGSATNEKLFF
TGTGCCAGCAGTCCAGGCTCCGCAACTAATGAAAAACTGTTTTTT
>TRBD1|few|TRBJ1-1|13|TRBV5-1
CASSFDRGTEAFF
TGCGCCAGCAGCTTCGACAGGGGTACTGAAGCTTTCTTT